These 7 T cell receptor beta chains share one sample of origin, sequenced in a study of cytomegalovirus exposure and HLA in healthy donors. Primers included in the PCR were 60 Vbeta and 13 Jbeta primers. This table comes from immunoSEQ multiplex PCR, and its TCRdb copy is limited to in-frame clones, with some not included. Here the sample spans approximately 150,000 clones, approximately 82% being singletons. The source material was PBMCs. These receptors were taken from a male donor in good health and CMV-seronegative.

This rearrangement joins TRBV2 to TRBJ1-4; possibly TRBD1 for D (6 bases). The CDR3 totals 13 residues. V gave up 7 bases and J gave up 16 bases, with 22 bases separating them. In germline, CDR1 is SNHLY, CDR2 FYNNEI. DNA for the CDR3: TGTGCCAGCACCCCGGGACAACAGGATCGTCGGTTTTTT. The encoded protein is CASTPGQQDRRFF. Complete variable domain (other parts from reference TRBV2 and TRBJ1-4): EPEVTQTPSHQVTQMGQEVILRCVPISNHLYFYWYRQILGQKVEFLVSFYNNEISEKSEIFDDQFSVERPDGSNFTLKIRSTKLEDSAMYFCASTPGQQDRRFFGSGTQLSVL.

The chain couples TRBV5-1 to TRBJ2-5; 9 bases are shared with TRBD1. The CDR3 sequence is 16 residues long. Germline loops: CDR1 SGHRS, CDR2 YFSETQ. Germline trimming cut 4 bases from V and 2 bases from J; bases unmatched to any gene: 9. This CDR3 is CASSLDGTGYQETQYF. The DNA of the CDR3 is TGCGCCAGCAGCCTGGACGGGACAGGGTATCAAGAGACCCAGTACTTC.

The V and J genes are TRBV6-6 and TRBJ1-1, with 11 positions matching TRBD1. Unmatched junction bases numbered 12, after V lost 7 bases and J lost 8 bases. CDR3 length: 15 amino acids. Germline V gene data show CDR1 as MNHNY and CDR2 as SVGAGI (reference sequence). CDR3: CASNSPGQGGLEAFF. For the CDR3, the DNA is TGTGCCAGCAACTCTCCGGGACAGGGGGGTCTCGAAGCTTTCTTT.

The CDR3 reads CASSGGRAYEQYF. The CDR3 nucleotides are TGTGCCAGCAGTGGCGGGAGGGCCTACGAGCAGTACTTC. V gene TRBV27 combines with J gene TRBJ2-7; the match to TRBD2 covers 9 bases. Per germline, CDR1 MNHEY and CDR2 SMNVEV (reference sequence). V shed 5 bases, J shed 2 bases, and the junction held 1 base outside the gene matches. The CDR3 extends over 13 amino acids.

This chain links TRBV29-1 with TRBJ1-1, with 8 bases lining up with TRBD1. The length of the CDR3 is 11 residues. Germline V gene lookup returns CDR1 SQVTM and CDR2 ANQGSEA. After removal of 7 bases from V and 10 bases from J, the junction contained 8 bases not matched to a gene. CDR3 sequence reads: CSAGQAWGAFF. The CDR3 nucleotides read TGCAGCGCGGGACAGGCCTGGGGAGCTTTCTTT.

V and J are TRBV7-9 and TRBJ2-3; 14 bases line up with TRBD2. The CDR3 runs to 19 residues. Germline-derived CDR1 and CDR2 are SEHNR and FQNEAQ (reference sequence). Unmatched junction bases numbered 10, after V lost 5 bases and J lost 0 bases. Written as DNA, the CDR3 is TGTGCCAGCAGCCCAACCGGGACTAGCGGGAGAGTTAGCACAGATACGCAGTATTTT. Its translation: CASSPTGTSGRVSTDTQYF. The full variable domain, with the rest looked up from reference TRBV7-9 and TRBJ2-3, is DTGVSQNPRHKITKRGQNVTFRCDPISEHNRLYWYRQTLGQGPEFLTYFQNEAQLEKSRLLSDRFSAERPKGSFSTLEIQRTEQGDSAMYLCASSPTGTSGRVSTDTQYFGPGTRLTVL.

This chain connects TRBV5-4 to TRBJ2-6, with D possibly matching TRBD1 (5 bases). The germline V and J ends were trimmed by 5 bases and 4 bases, with 7 bases remaining between them. The germline gives CDR1 SGHNT, CDR2 YYREEE (reference sequence). This CDR3 has 13 residues. The CDR3 region is CASRGLGANVLTF. The CDR3 DNA reads as TGTGCCAGCAGGGGGCTAGGGGCCAACGTCCTGACTTTC.